One sample yielded the 11 T cell receptor beta chains listed below, sequenced in a study of blood T cell repertoires in COVID-19. Measured with immunoSEQ multiplex PCR; TCRdb has only the in-frame clones, and not every one. The sample yields 250,000 to 300,000 clones, around 90% seen once. The material sequenced was peripheral blood. The source of these receptors is a man in his forties or fifties with acute or convalescent COVID-19.

This rearrangement joins TRBV5-4 to TRBJ1-3; D gene ambiguous. Germline-derived CDR1 and CDR2 are SGHNT and YYREEE (reference sequence). The CDR3 loop spans 16 amino acids. The V end was cut by 0 bases, the J end by 0 bases, with 10 bases between. The CDR3 nucleotides are TGTGCCAGCAGCTTGGCCGGGGTAGTCTCTGGAAACACCATATATTTT. This codes for CASSLAGVVSGNTIYF. Filled out from reference TRBV5-4 and TRBJ1-3, the complete variable domain reads ETGVTQSPTHLIKTRGQQVTLRCSSQSGHNTVSWYQQALGQGPQFIFQYYREEENGRGNFPPRFSGLQFPNYSSELNVNALELDDSALYLCASSLAGVVSGNTIYFGEGSWLTVV.

The CDR3 sequence is CASSNLGEGADTQYF. CDR3 DNA: TGTGCCAGCAGCAACCTGGGTGAGGGCGCAGATACGCAGTATTTT. This chain uses TRBV11-2 with TRBJ2-3; D is possibly TRBD2 (5 bases). Trimming pared 5 bases from V and 4 bases from J, leaving 16 bases between. Germline CDR1 and CDR2: SGHAT and FQNNGV. This CDR3 comprises 15 residues. Drawing the rest from reference TRBV11-2 and TRBJ2-3, the complete variable domain is EAGVAQSPRYKIIEKRQSVAFWCNPISGHATLYWYQQILGQGPKLLIQFQNNGVVDDSQLPKDRFSAERLKGVDSTLKIQPAKLEDSAVYLCASSNLGEGADTQYFGPGTRLTVL.

The rearrangement uses TRBV19 and TRBJ1-6; D is ambiguous. V gave up 6 bases and J gave up 10 bases, with 10 bases separating them. Germline V gene lookup returns CDR1 LNHDA and CDR2 SQIVND (reference sequence). This CDR3 has 12 amino acids. The CDR3 here is CASRTRGSPLHF. Here the CDR3 DNA reads TGTGCCAGTAGAACCCGGGGATCACCCCTCCACTTT.

This sequence joins TRBV18 and TRBJ1-1; a weak D match, TRBD1 (5 bases). Germline CDR1 KGHSH, CDR2 LQKENI. Trimming took 5 bases from V and 4 from J, leaving 8 bases between them. This CDR3 region has 12 residues. CDR3 sequence (DNA): TGTGCCAGCTCATCGGACATCACTGAAGCTTTCTTT. Its protein is CASSSDITEAFF.

V and J are TRBV21-1 and TRBJ2-5; the table gives TRBD1 as D, unverified against the DNA. TRBV21-1 is noted as a pseudogene. CDR3 length equals 17 residues. The CDR3 loop reads CASIATFGQGERETQYF. In nucleotides, the CDR3 is TGTGCCAGCATCGCGACCTTCGGACAGGGGGAAAGAGAGACCCAGTACTTC.

CDR3 sequence: CASSLTGGKGGGELFF. The CDR3 DNA reads as TGTGCCAGCAGCCTAACAGGGGGCAAGGGCGGCGGGGAGCTGTTTTTT. The chain couples TRBV3-1 (or the pseudogene TRBV3-2) to TRBJ2-2; 9 positions agree with TRBD1. The length of the CDR3 is 16 residues. Looked up from germline, CDR1 is LGHDT and CDR2 is YNNKEL (reference sequence). V trimming: 4 bases; J trimming: 7 bases; junction bases outside the gene matches: 10.

The rearrangement uses TRBV5-5 and TRBJ1-1; D is uncertain. From germline, CDR1 is SGHKS and CDR2 YYEKEE (reference sequence). The V gene lost 2 bases and the J gene lost 4 bases, with 9 bases spanning the gap. The CDR3 contains 13 residues. CDR3 region: CASSLVSSTEAFF. The CDR3 DNA follows: TGTGCCAGCAGCTTAGTTTCTAGCACTGAAGCTTTCTTT. The full variable domain, with the rest looked up from reference TRBV5-5 and TRBJ1-1, is DAGVTQSPTHLIKTRGQQVTLRCSPISGHKSVSWYQQVLGQGPQFIFQYYEKEERGRGNFPDRFSARQFPNYSSELNVNALLLGDSALYLCASSLVSSTEAFFGQGTRLTVV.

This clone came up once. CDR3 bases: TGTGCCAGCAGCTCAAGCCACCTGAACACTGAAGCTTTCTTT. Translated: CASSSSHLNTEAFF. V is TRBV5-5 and J is TRBJ1-1; D remains ambiguous. The V gene's germline CDR1 is SGHKS and CDR2 YYEKEE (reference sequence). The CDR3 is made up of 14 amino acids. Between the trimmed V and J ends, which lost 3 bases and 0 bases, there was a span of 9 bases.

The chain links TRBV20-1 to TRBJ2-1, with 11 positions matching TRBD2. Losses at the gene ends were 3 bases for V and 3 bases for J; bases not matched to a gene: 7. There are 16 residues in the CDR3. In germline, CDR1 is DFQATT, CDR2 SNEGSKA (reference sequence). The CDR3, as DNA: TGCAGTGCTAGTTCACTAGCGGGGGAACACTACAATGAGCAGTTCTTC. As protein: CSASSLAGEHYNEQFF.

This clone was observed once. The J gene is TRBJ1-6, the V gene TRBV2; the match to TRBD1 covers 7 bases. Trimming cost V 10 bases and J 13 bases; bases outside gene matches: 13. CDR1 SNHLY and CDR2 FYNNEI come from the germline V gene. The CDR3 has 13 amino acids. In nucleotides, the CDR3 is TGTGCCACAAAGGGACAGTCGGGGTCTCCCCTCCACTTT. Its protein product is CATKGQSGSPLHF.

The chain has TRBV3-1 (or the pseudogene TRBV3-2) and TRBJ2-3; the match to TRBD2 covers 11 bases. The CDR3 totals 18 residues. Germline assignment: CDR1 LGHDT and CDR2 YNNKEL (reference sequence). With V trimmed by 1 base and J by 0 bases, 6 bases remained unmatched. The CDR3 loop reads CASSQAASGGTSTDTQYF. Here the CDR3 DNA reads TGTGCCAGCAGCCAAGCGGCTAGCGGGGGGACTAGCACAGATACGCAGTATTTT.